This T cell receptor beta chain emerged from a study of cytomegalovirus exposure and HLA in healthy donors. Overall study findings and caveats: An analysis was carried out at a later point. It showed that HLA-associated TCR beta chains were more clonally expanded than equally common non-associated chains. Investigators reported approximately 150 TCR beta chains as tied to cytomegalovirus.

This clone came up a few times. What it recognizes is unknown. Germline V gives CDR1 SGDLS, CDR2 YYNGEE. Between the trimmed V and J ends, which lost 0 bases and 7 bases, there was a span of 14 bases. The CDR3 loop spans 15 amino acids. A multiplex PCR was run with 60 Vbeta primers and 13 Jbeta primers. The protocol was immunoSEQ multiplex PCR, while the TCRdb copy is restricted to in-frame clones and leaves out a portion. The table has about 130,000 clones, roughly 70% seen once. The chain couples TRBV9 to TRBJ1-5; D is unresolved. The sample taken for sequencing was PBMCs. This sequence originates from a man in his forties in good health and CMV-seropositive. The CDR3 sequence is CASSVGLRGDQPQHF. The CDR3 DNA reads as TGTGCCAGCAGCGTAGGCCTTCGGGGAGACCAGCCCCAGCATTTT.